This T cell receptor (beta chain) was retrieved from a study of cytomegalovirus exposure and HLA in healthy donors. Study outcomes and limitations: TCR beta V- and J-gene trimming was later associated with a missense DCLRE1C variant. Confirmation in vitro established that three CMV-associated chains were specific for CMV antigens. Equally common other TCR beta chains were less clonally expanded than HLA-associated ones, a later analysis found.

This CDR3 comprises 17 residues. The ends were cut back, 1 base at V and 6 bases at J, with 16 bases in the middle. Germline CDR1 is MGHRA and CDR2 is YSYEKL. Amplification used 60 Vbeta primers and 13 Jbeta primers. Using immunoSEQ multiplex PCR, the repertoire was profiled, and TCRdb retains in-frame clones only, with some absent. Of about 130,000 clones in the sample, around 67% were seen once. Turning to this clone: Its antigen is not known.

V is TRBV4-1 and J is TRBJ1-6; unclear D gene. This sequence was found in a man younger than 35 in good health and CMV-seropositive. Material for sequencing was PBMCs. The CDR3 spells CASSQGGRREANSPLHF. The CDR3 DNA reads TGCGCCAGCAGCCAAGGGGGTCGGCGGGAAGCTAATTCACCCCTCCACTTT.